This T cell receptor beta chain was sequenced in a study of control samples from healthy donors and cancer patients (dated by TCRdb to 2019 to 2021). Remarks on this clone: This receptor's antigen is unknown. It has no much larger one-base neighbor in the sample; base qualities were not kept.

Libraries were prepared through the immunoSEQ multiplex PCR assay. TCRdb took over this immuneACCESS table, retaining in-frame rearrangements with V and J assigned. Such tables are incomplete; in checked studies, under half of the missing clones stem from an unresolved V gene, and the remainder is unexplained. The sample profile shows around 190,000 clones; around 91% of them were found once. In total, the top ten clones hold approximately 1.5% of the sample. Taken from cysteine to phenylalanine, the CDR3 has 14 residues. Just the 42-base CDR3 DNA is kept, in frame starting at base 1. Trimmed from V: 1 base; trimmed from J: 7 bases; junction bases lacking a gene match: 2. Based on the germline V gene, the CDR1 and CDR2 sequences are SGHDT and YYEEEE.

The V and J segments used are TRBV5-6 and TRBJ1-4, and 9 bases in between align with TRBD1. The sequence came from a woman aged 50 to 60 in good health. The material sequenced was blood. Here the CDR3 is given as CASSLRTGVEKLFF. The sequenced DNA: TGTGCCAGCAGCTTGCGGACAGGGGTTGAAAAACTGTTTTTT. The entire variable domain, with the stretches around the CDR3 drawn from the reference TRBV5-6 and TRBJ1-4 proteins, is DAGVTQSPTHLIKTRGQQVTLRCSPKSGHDTVSWYQQALGQGPQFIFQYYEEEERQRGNFPDRFSGHQFPNYSSELNVNALLLGDSALYLCASSLRTGVEKLFFGSGTQLSVL.